This T cell receptor beta chain was recovered during a study of T-cell reconstitution after alpha-beta-depleted transplantation in children. This clonotype was seen a few times. Unique molecular identifiers featured in how the TCRbeta library was prepared. One entry per CDR3 protein results from TCRdb running MiXCR on the PCR reads. This table has some 830,000 distinct CDR3 sequences, 15% to 20% appearing once. With 0 bases removed from V and 3 bases from J, the gap between germline ends came to 9 bases. This CDR3 has 15 residues. Per the germline V gene, CDR1 is SGHDT and CDR2 is YYEEEE. This TCR derives from a male patient younger than 18 who had a stem cell transplant for acute lymphoblastic leukemia, so the T cells may come from the graft donor. The rearrangement links TRBV5-6 to TRBJ2-2; D perhaps matches TRBD2 (6 bases). Sequencing used PBMCs, mostly from graft donor cells, obtained 360 days after TCRalphabeta/CD19-depleted stem cell transplant. The CDR3 DNA reads as TGTGCCAGCAGCTTGGTATGGGAGGACACCGGGGAGCTGTTTTTT. Translation: CASSLVWEDTGELFF.